This T cell receptor (beta chain) stems from a study of blood T cell repertoires in COVID-19. Study details: The samples span acute and convalescent COVID-19 from the United States, Italy and Spain. PBMCs, B-cell-depleted T cells, or T cells were the source of the cDNA or gDNA that made up the material.

Authors' processing steps: Estimation of nucleated cell counts was performed using reference gene primer amplification. TCRdb keeps only in-frame clones here, not all; method: immunoSEQ multiplex PCR. That table furnishes V, J and clone size, whereas the DNA furnished D and trimming. Among 150,000 or so clones listed, roughly four fifths were seen once. The CDR3 has 15 residues. The germline V gene has CDR1 SGDLS and CDR2 YYNGEE. V lost 0 bases to trimming and J lost 1 base, with 10 bases between them. The sequence was collected from a human donor in a cohort sampled during active COVID-19. J is TRBJ1-2 and V is TRBV9; D might be TRBD1 (5 bases). Sequenced: peripheral blood. The CDR3 DNA reads TGTGCCAGCAGCGTAGAAGGGGTGGGTAACTATGGCTACACCTTC. Its translation: CASSVEGVGNYGYTF.